What follows are 19 T cell receptor beta chains derived from one specimen sequenced in a study of T cells in Graves' hyperthyroidism and ophthalmopathy. Amplification targeted TCR beta CDR3 regions from RNA transcripts. First-round RT-PCR of the TCR CDR3 relied on the HTBI primer set. TCRdb passed the multiplex PCR reads through MiXCR, listing each CDR3 protein once. The sample contains 620,000 or so distinct CDR3 sequences, about 15% of which appear only once. The sequencing input was blood. The receptors here all came from a woman aged 45-65 years with Graves' ophthalmopathy.

This clonotype was detected only a few times. The chain links TRBV4-3 to TRBJ2-7; maybe TRBD2 (6 bases). The CDR3 has 15 amino acids. V was clipped by 0 bases and J by 6 bases, with 15 bases between them. CDR1 and CDR2 from the germline V gene are LGHNA and YSLEER. For the CDR3, the DNA is TGCGCCAGCAGCCAAGAGTGGACTATCCCTGGCGAGCAGTACTTC. Its protein is CASSQEWTIPGEQYF.

This clonotype has at least ten counts. This chain joins TRBV6-2 or TRBV6-3 and TRBJ1-5, with TRBD1 identical over 11 bases. V gave up 2 bases and J gave up 0 bases; unmatched junction bases: 3. Germline V gene data show CDR1 as MNHEY and CDR2 as SVGEGT. The CDR3 runs 17 residues. DNA of the CDR3: TGTGCCAGCAGTTACCCCGGACAGGGGGCTAGCAATCAGCCCCAGCATTTT. This sequence encodes CASSYPGQGASNQPQHF.

For this clonotype: Since a much larger clone is just one base distant, this may be a read error. The chain is built from TRBV11-2 and TRBJ2-5, with TRBD2 as a possible D gene (5 bases). Germline assignment: CDR1 SGHAT and CDR2 FQNNGV. V lost 2 bases to trimming and J lost 5 bases, with 9 bases between them. This CDR3 is 13 amino acids long. CDR3 coding DNA: TGTGCCAGCAGCTTACCGGGAATGGAGACCCAGTACTTC. Translating gives CASSLPGMETQYF.

The chain joins TRBV29-1 to TRBJ1-4, with 7 bases matching TRBD1. CDR1 SQVTM and CDR2 ANQGSEA come from the germline V gene. The junction had 6 bases not matched to a gene; V was cut back by 8 bases and J by 0 bases. This CDR3 region has 14 residues. CDR3 in amino acids: CSQRQGATNEKLFF. The DNA of the CDR3 is TGCAGCCAAAGACAGGGAGCAACTAATGAAAAACTGTTTTTT.

This clonotype was seen many times. V gene TRBV24-1 combines with J gene TRBJ1-5; 10 nucleotides match TRBD1. Germline lookup yields CDR1 KGHDR and CDR2 SFDVKD. CDR3 length: 15 amino acids. The junction had 4 bases not matched to a gene; V was cut back by 4 bases and J by 5 bases. This chain's CDR3 is CATSEGTGVHQPQHF. As DNA, the CDR3 is TGTGCCACCAGTGAAGGGACAGGGGTTCATCAGCCCCAGCATTTT.

This clonotype was recorded at least ten times. The V and J genes are TRBV5-1 and TRBJ1-1, with D possibly matching TRBD1 (5 bases). With 2 bases removed from V and 4 bases from J, the gap between germline ends came to 12 bases. The CDR3 consists of 14 residues. Per the germline V gene, CDR1 is SGHRS and CDR2 is YFSETQ. CDR3 DNA sequence: TGCGCCAGCAGCTTACAGGCTCTTGGCACTGAAGCTTTCTTT. Residues: CASSLQALGTEAFF.

This clonotype has a count of ten or more. The chain couples TRBV28 to TRBJ1-1; D is possibly TRBD1 (5 bases). Germline values: CDR1 MDHEN, CDR2 SYDVKM. This CDR3 region has 14 residues. V was pared by 9 bases and J by 0 bases, with 14 bases between. The DNA for the CDR3 is TGTGCCAGTCCGCCGGGGCGGATGAACACTGAAGCTTTCTTT. This codes for CASPPGRMNTEAFF.

This clonotype appeared many times. The chain joins TRBV5-1 to TRBJ2-7, with TRBD2 identical over 7 bases. The CDR3 has 15 residues. Germline values: CDR1 SGHRS, CDR2 YFSETQ. V lost 2 bases, J lost 1 base, and 6 bases stayed unmatched. CDR3 DNA: TGCGCCAGCAGCTTAACCGGGAGGCGGTCCTACGAGCAGTACTTC. It encodes CASSLTGRRSYEQYF.

This rearrangement joins TRBV30 to TRBJ2-1, with 11 bases aligning to TRBD2. This CDR3 comprises 16 residues. V dropped 3 bases and J dropped 1; count of bases not matched to a gene: 5. Germline assignment: CDR1 GTSNPN and CDR2 SVGIG (reference sequence). CDR3 sequence: CAWRRGLAASYNEQFF. The CDR3 DNA follows: TGTGCCTGGAGAAGGGGACTAGCGGCTTCCTACAATGAGCAGTTCTTC.

This clonotype was observed at least ten times. The genes are TRBV18 and TRBJ1-2; D ambiguous. V was cut by 5 bases and J by 9 bases, with 10 bases left in between. The germline gives CDR1 KGHSH, CDR2 LQKENI. This CDR3 has 11 residues. CDR3 DNA: TGTGCCAGCTCATCGGACGGACGCTACACCTTC. Protein: CASSSDGRYTF.

The chain links TRBV10-2 to TRBJ2-7, with D hard to call. With 0 bases removed from V and 4 bases from J, the gap between germline ends came to 7 bases. This CDR3 spans 13 amino acids. Per the germline V gene, CDR1 is WSHSY and CDR2 is SAAADI. The CDR3 reads CASSESGRYEQYF. The CDR3 DNA reads as TGCGCCAGCAGTGAGTCGGGAAGATACGAGCAGTACTTC.

This clonotype was detected many times. The junction differs from germline at one of its ends, possibly a read error. The CDR3 here is CSARGYNEQFF. For the CDR3, the DNA is TGCAGTGCAAGAGGGTACAATGAGCAGTTCTTC. This chain joins TRBV20-1 and TRBJ2-1; tentatively, D is TRBD2 (5 bases). The CDR3 runs to 11 residues. Germline V CDR1 and CDR2: DFQATT, SNEGSKA (reference sequence).

This clonotype occurred many times. The chain joins TRBV27 to TRBJ1-5; no clear D. The germline V and J ends were trimmed by 5 bases and 0 bases, with 8 bases remaining between them. The CDR3 extends over 14 amino acids. Germline V lookup: CDR1 MNHEY, CDR2 SMNVEV (reference sequence). The CDR3 region is CASSTYDSNQPQHF. As DNA, the CDR3 is TGTGCCAGCAGTACCTATGATAGCAATCAGCCCCAGCATTTT.

The chain has TRBV29-1 and TRBJ2-5, with no clear D. This CDR3 spans 13 amino acids. Germline CDR1 and CDR2: SQVTM and ANQGSEA. V was cut by 5 bases and J by 0 bases, with 10 bases left in between. CDR3: CSVWSPYQETQYF. In DNA form, the CDR3 reads TGCAGCGTTTGGAGCCCGTACCAAGAGACCCAGTACTTC.

This clonotype has only a few counts. This chain uses TRBV28 with TRBJ2-2; 13 bases line up with TRBD2. Germline trimming cut 10 bases from V and 6 bases from J; bases unmatched to any gene: 26. Germline CDR1 MDHEN, CDR2 SYDVKM. This CDR3 is built from 21 residues. DNA for the CDR3: TGTGCCACCGACCCGCAACCCCTCTGGACTAGCGGGAGTTTTAGTTCCGGGGAGCTGTTTTTT. Its translation: CATDPQPLWTSGSFSSGELFF.

In its sample, this clonotype was seen once. A much larger clone sits a single nucleotide away, making a read error possible. This sequence joins TRBV28 and TRBJ2-7; a weak D match, TRBD1 (6 bases). The CDR3 consists of 16 residues. Germline V gives CDR1 MDHEN, CDR2 SYDVKM. V lost 2 bases, J lost 3 bases, and 17 bases lay in between. CDR3 amino acids: CASSLPGHLFFYEQYF. CDR3 nucleotides: TGTGCCAGCAGTTTACCGGGACACCTCTTCTTCTACGAGCAGTACTTC.

The sample holds a few counts of this clonotype. Being one base from a much bigger clone, this may be a read error. The chain carries TRBV7-2 and TRBJ2-1; 7 positions match TRBD1. The CDR3 extends over 15 amino acids. Germline CDR1 and CDR2: SGHTA and FQGNSA. CDR3 protein: CASSSDRSSYNERFF. The DNA of the CDR3 is TGTGCCAGCAGTTCGGACAGGAGCTCCTACAATGAGCGGTTCTTC.

The V and J genes are TRBV28 and TRBJ2-3; the match to TRBD2 covers 8 bases. V dropped 5 bases and J dropped 5; count of bases not matched to a gene: 12. This CDR3 comprises 16 residues. Germline values: CDR1 MDHEN, CDR2 SYDVKM. CDR3 region: CASSLIGGGGQDTQYF. CDR3 nucleotides: TGTGCCAGCAGTCTGATCGGGGGGGGGGGTCAAGATACGCAGTATTTT.

This clonotype was detected many times. This chain joins TRBV28 and TRBJ2-7; no definite D call. In germline, CDR1 is MDHEN, CDR2 SYDVKM. V was clipped by 8 bases and J by 0 bases, with 11 bases between them. The CDR3 is 13 residues long. The chain's CDR3 is CASAAYPSYEQYF. CDR3 sequence (DNA): TGTGCCAGCGCAGCGTATCCCTCCTACGAGCAGTACTTC.